The 19 T cell receptor beta chains given below trace back to one sample, sequenced in a study of blood T cell repertoires in COVID-19. This table comes from immunoSEQ multiplex PCR, and its TCRdb copy is limited to in-frame clones, with some not included. Among 200,000 to 300,000 clones listed, under 90% were seen once. Input material: peripheral blood. The receptors were gathered from a human donor in a cohort sampled during active COVID-19.

The gene calls are TRBV19 and TRBJ2-5; D gene uncertain. Trimming removed 3 bases from V and 5 bases from J, with 7 bases in between. Germline assignment: CDR1 LNHDA and CDR2 SQIVND (reference sequence). The CDR3 contains 12 residues. CDR3 nucleotide sequence: TGTGCCAGTAGTATCATGGGCGAGACCCAGTACTTC. Amino acids: CASSIMGETQYF.

The gene calls are TRBV19 and TRBJ1-5; weak D call: TRBD1 (5 bases). CDR3 length: 13 residues. The germline V and J ends were trimmed by 0 bases and 9 bases, with 9 bases remaining between them. Germline loops: CDR1 LNHDA, CDR2 SQIVND (reference sequence). Here the CDR3 DNA reads TGTGCCAGTAGTATAGACAGGGATCGGCCCCAGCATTTT. It encodes CASSIDRDRPQHF.

This clone was detected only a few times. The chain uses TRBV7-9 and TRBJ1-5; D perhaps matches TRBD1 (6 bases). The germline CDR1 and CDR2 sequences are SEHNR and FQNEAQ (reference sequence). This CDR3 region has 14 residues. Trimming took 1 base from V and 4 from J, leaving 8 bases between them. CDR3 region: CASSLEGGNQPQHF. DNA of the CDR3: TGTGCCAGCAGCTTAGAGGGGGGGAATCAGCCCCAGCATTTT.

The genes are TRBV14 and TRBJ2-7, with TRBD1 matching 10 bases. Trimming cost V 6 bases and J 5 bases; bases outside gene matches: 10. This CDR3 is built from 15 residues. Germline-derived CDR1 and CDR2 are SGHDN and FVKESK. This chain's CDR3 is CASSRPGTGAHEQYF. The DNA for the CDR3 is TGTGCCAGCAGTCGACCCGGGACAGGGGCCCACGAGCAGTACTTC.

This clone was seen once. J is TRBJ2-7 and V is TRBV5-1; the match to TRBD2 covers 10 bases. The germline CDR1 and CDR2 sequences are SGHRS and YFSETQ. Losses at the gene ends were 0 bases for V and 4 bases for J; bases not matched to a gene: 4. The CDR3 is 15 amino acids. CDR3 nucleotide sequence: TGCGCCAGCAGCTTGGAAATAGCGGGAGGTTACGAGCAGTACTTC. The encoded protein is CASSLEIAGGYEQYF.

The chain combines TRBV12-1 with TRBJ2-2; the listed D gene, TRBD2, was not tested against the DNA. TRBV12-1 is designated a pseudogene. This CDR3 has 18 amino acids. The CDR3: CASTLLAGEMWSTGELFF. CDR3 sequence (DNA): TGTGCCAGCACCCTACTAGCGGGAGAGATGTGGAGCACCGGGGAGCTGTTTTTT.

The chain joins TRBV9 to TRBJ2-4; 8 nucleotides match TRBD2. Germline CDR1 reads SGDLS; CDR2 reads YYNGEE. The CDR3 totals 19 residues. J lost 0 bases, V lost 0 bases, and 11 bases had no gene match. CDR3 residues: CASSVDGSGINLAKNIQYF. CDR3 bases: TGTGCCAGCAGCGTAGATGGTAGCGGGATAAATCTAGCCAAAAACATTCAGTACTTC.

This chain connects TRBV5-5 to TRBJ2-1, with D possibly matching TRBD2 (5 bases). Trimming cost V 2 bases and J 12 bases, with 12 bases left between them. Germline CDR1 is SGHKS and CDR2 is YYEKEE (reference sequence). The CDR3 has 12 residues. Here the CDR3 DNA reads TGTGCCAGCAGCTTAGAGGAGGAACCGCAGTTCTTC. Its protein is CASSLEEEPQFF.

In this sample, this clone turned up once. The chain employs TRBV20-1 and TRBJ2-3; 9 nucleotides match TRBD2. CDR1 and CDR2 (germline): DFQATT, SNEGSKA (reference sequence). V lost 3 bases to trimming and J lost 2 bases; unmatched junction nucleotides: 18. The CDR3 is made up of 19 amino acids. The CDR3 coding sequence is TGCAGTGCTAGTGCCACCGGGACTAGCTTTCAGGGGAACACAGATACGCAGTATTTT. It translates to CSASATGTSFQGNTDTQYF.

The rearrangement uses TRBV7-2 and TRBJ1-2; 9 bases match TRBD1. CDR1 SGHTA and CDR2 FQGNSA come from the germline V gene. J gave up 0 bases and V 5 bases, and 7 bases lay outside the gene matches. This CDR3 spans 16 amino acids. The CDR3 spells CASSRGQGASNYGYTF. For the CDR3, the DNA is TGTGCCAGCAGCCGGGGACAGGGAGCCTCTAACTATGGCTACACCTTC. The full variable domain, in which reference TRBV7-2 and TRBJ1-2 provide the parts outside the CDR3, is GAGVSQSPSNKVTEKGKDVELRCDPISGHTALYWYRQSLGQGLEFLIYFQGNSAPDKSGLPSDRFSAERTGGSVSTLTIQRTQQEDSAVYLCASSRGQGASNYGYTFGSGTRLTVV.

The chain combines TRBV3-1 (or the pseudogene TRBV3-2) with TRBJ2-5; possibly TRBD1 for D (5 bases). There are 17 residues in the CDR3. V was trimmed by 2 bases and J by 7 bases, leaving 23 bases between them. Per the germline V gene, CDR1 is LGHDT and CDR2 is YNNKEL (reference sequence). The CDR3 spells CASSQFLSGLGEATQYF. The CDR3 bases are TGTGCCAGCAGCCAATTCCTGTCAGGGCTGGGCGAAGCGACCCAGTACTTC.

V gene TRBV28 combines with J gene TRBJ1-1; D is undetermined. The CDR3 is made up of 12 amino acids. CDR1 is MDHEN and CDR2 is SYDVKM in the germline V gene. V lost 5 bases and J lost 0, with 4 bases in between. CDR3 nucleotides: TGTGCCAGCAGTGACATGAACACTGAAGCTTTCTTT. This translates into CASSDMNTEAFF.

The V call is TRBV7-2, the J call TRBJ2-7; 8 nucleotides align to TRBD2. V dropped 6 bases and J dropped 2; count of bases not matched to a gene: 6. Germline CDR1 reads SGHTA; CDR2 reads FQGNSA. This CDR3 spans 14 amino acids. Written as DNA, the CDR3 is TGTGCCAGCAGGTCAGCGGGAGTCCCCTACGAGCAGTACTTC. Its protein is CASRSAGVPYEQYF.

The chain uses TRBV6-5 and TRBJ1-1, with D tentatively TRBD1 (5 bases). CDR1 is MNHEY, CDR2 SVGAGI, per germline. This CDR3 comprises 14 residues. Between the trimmed V and J ends, which lost 3 bases and 1 base, there was a span of 9 bases. The CDR3 bases are TGTGCCAGCAGTTATCTAGGGGCGAACACTGAAGCTTTCTTT. Its protein is CASSYLGANTEAFF.

The genes are TRBV9 and TRBJ1-2; D not resolved. Germline CDR1 reads SGDLS; CDR2 reads YYNGEE. The CDR3 contains 13 residues. Deletions cut 0 bases from V and 3 bases from J, with 6 bases between. The CDR3 nucleotides read TGTGCCAGCAGCGTAGGGCGGTACTATGGCTACACCTTC. This encodes CASSVGRYYGYTF.

The V gene is TRBV3-1 (or the pseudogene TRBV3-2), the J gene TRBJ2-7; perhaps TRBD1 as D (5 bases). V was pared by 3 bases and J by 2 bases, with 14 bases between. This CDR3 spans 15 amino acids. Germline V CDR1 and CDR2: LGHDT, YNNKEL (reference sequence). This CDR3 reads CASSQGQSITYEQYF. The DNA of the CDR3 is TGTGCCAGCAGCCAGGGGCAGTCGATTACCTACGAGCAGTACTTC.

The J gene is TRBJ1-2, the V gene TRBV24-1; 7 bases fit TRBD1. This CDR3 is 14 amino acids long. The germline CDR1 and CDR2 sequences are KGHDR and SFDVKD. Trimming took 3 bases from V and 8 from J; bases not matched to a gene: 8. CDR3 DNA: TGTGCCACCAGTGATGGGGACAGAATCGGAGGCTACACCTTC. Translation gives CATSDGDRIGGYTF.

This clone came up a few times. This chain joins TRBV6-6 and TRBJ2-7, with TRBD2 matching over 11 bases. The V gene end was trimmed by 6 bases and the J gene end by 3 bases; junction bases not matched to a gene: 7. The CDR3 covers 15 residues. Per germline, CDR1 MNHNY and CDR2 SVGAGI (reference sequence). The CDR3 DNA reads TGTGCCAGCAGCTCTTCTAGCGGGGGGCTCTACGAGCAGTACTTC. As protein: CASSSSSGGLYEQYF.

In its sample, this clone was seen once. V gene TRBV6-5 combines with J gene TRBJ2-7, with D perhaps TRBD1 (6 bases). The V end lost 11 bases, the J end lost 2 bases, and 16 bases lay between the germline ends. The CDR3 length is 13 residues. Germline V gives CDR1 MNHEY, CDR2 SVGAGI. This chain's CDR3 is CAAQGLITYEQYF. The CDR3 nucleotides are TGTGCCGCACAGGGTTTGATCACCTACGAGCAGTACTTC.